This T cell receptor (beta chain) emerged from a study of shared clonotypes between healthy human individuals. Trimming pared 7 bases from V and 5 bases from J, leaving 18 bases between. There are 14 residues in the CDR3. Germline values: CDR1 SGHVS, CDR2 FNYEAQ. This clone was seen once. Its antigen is undetermined. Profiling relied on immunoSEQ multiplex PCR, and the TCRdb table lists in-frame clones only, not all of them. The top ten hold under 0.45% of the sample, which has 1.6 million or so clones, about 98.5% seen once. Study outcomes and limitations: Naive subsets, compared against memory subsets, generally had larger estimated richness values.

The sequencing input was naive CD4+ T cells sorted from blood. Subset of the sample: CD45RA+ positively selected. The sequence derives from a man aged 25 to 40 in good health. This sequence joins TRBV7-6 and TRBJ2-7, with D tentatively TRBD1 (5 bases). The CDR3 loop is CASTAAQGSHEQYF. DNA for the CDR3: TGTGCCAGCACCGCGGCCCAGGGATCCCACGAGCAGTACTTC.